The text below deals with one T cell receptor (beta chain). Its antigen remains undetermined. Per-base quality was not reported, and no clone a single base away is much larger than it. TCRbeta CDR3 regions were amplified from genomic DNA using the immunoSEQ Assay, a bias-controlled multiplex PCR. Per the source publication's procedure: The number of nucleated cells in each sample was estimated from the amplification of reference gene primers within the assay. Sequence reads were collapsed and filtered to measure the absolute abundance of every unique TCRbeta CDR3 rearrangement. Productive Simpson clonality was computed per sample as the square root of Simpson's diversity index over productive rearrangements. Not all clones reach the TCRdb copy of this immuneACCESS table, which keeps in-frame sequences only. Checked studies attribute under half of the gap to unresolved V genes and leave the rest unexplained. From that table come the V and J calls and clone size; the DNA was used to work out D and trimming. This sample has around 200,000 clones in its table, and about 85% of those were observed once. The ten biggest clones cover under 3% of the sample.

Enrolling through a virtual design, the prospective study's participants ranged in age from roughly 18 to 100 years and lived across about two dozen United States geographic areas. To assign participants to cohorts, the prospective study relied on clinical history that participants themselves reported in a screening survey and a study questionnaire. ImmuneRACE Cohort 3 recovered participants were defined by two consecutive negative NP/OP PCR tests, healthcare professional clearance, or symptom resolution. Each participant in the prospective study had whole blood, serum and a nasopharyngeal or oropharyngeal swab collected by mobile phlebotomists. Prospective study participants could optionally give additional blood draws and questionnaires over an approximately 2-month period. Blood samples from the prospective study were shipped frozen or at room temperature prior to DNA extraction. The data were taken from a study of blood T cell repertoires in COVID-19 (dated by TCRdb to 2019 to 2021). Looking at the study overall: Collaborator samples came from the United States, Italy and Spain and covered acute and convalescent phases of COVID-19. The prospective study material was composed of cDNA or gDNA derived from T cells, B-cell-depleted T cells, or PBMCs. The dataset comprised deeply sampled blood TCRbeta repertoires from subjects exposed to, actively infected with, or recovered from COVID-19. The repertoires were made available in a free public database intended to serve as a resource for research on the immune response to SARS-CoV-2. The samples were drawn from two sources: the first 160 participants of the ongoing ImmuneRACE study, and 1,000 to 1,500 subjects contributed by 6 global collaborators. Sample metadata almost always included a de-identified subject ID, COVID-19 status, age in years and sex. Where HLA class I and class II types were available, the types were taken from metadata supplied by the sample provider, not from assay-based typing.

The full study reports these points: The quantity of clinical and demographic metadata differed by source and by participant and was supplied without curation.

The sequence was collected from a woman younger than 45 who had recovered from COVID-19. The sequenced sample was PBMCs or T cells enriched from blood (not recorded which).

DNA sequence: TGTGCCAGCAGCCTTTCCCGCGGGACCTACTTCCTAGAAAAACTGTTTTTT. Translated, this gives CASSLSRGTYFLEKLFF. The chain employs TRBV3-1 (or the pseudogene TRBV3-2) and TRBJ1-4; TRBD1 is perhaps the D gene, given 5 matching bases. From the cysteine through the phenylalanine, the CDR3 covers 17 amino acids. Here the CDR3 DNA is all that survives: 51 bases in frame from base 1. V sheds 4 bases and J sheds 8 bases, leaving 23 bases between their ends. For CDR1 and CDR2, the germline V gene (reference sequence) lists LGHDT and YNNKEL.